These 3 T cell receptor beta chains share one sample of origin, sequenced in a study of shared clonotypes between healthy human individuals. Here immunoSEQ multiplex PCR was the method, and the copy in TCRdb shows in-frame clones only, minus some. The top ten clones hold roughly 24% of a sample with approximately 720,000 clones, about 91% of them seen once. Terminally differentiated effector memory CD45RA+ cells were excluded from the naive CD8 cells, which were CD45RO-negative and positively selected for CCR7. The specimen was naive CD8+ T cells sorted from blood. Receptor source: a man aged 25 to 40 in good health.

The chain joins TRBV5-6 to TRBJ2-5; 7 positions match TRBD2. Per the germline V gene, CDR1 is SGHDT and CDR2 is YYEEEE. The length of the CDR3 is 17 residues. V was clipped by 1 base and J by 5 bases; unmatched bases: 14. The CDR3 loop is CASSLTANREVGETQYF. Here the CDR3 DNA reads TGTGCCAGCAGCTTGACTGCGAATCGGGAGGTGGGCGAGACCCAGTACTTC.

The CDR3 bases are TGTGCCACCGAAGCGGGTAGCACAGATACGCAGTATTTT. It specifies CATEAGSTDTQYF. The gene calls are TRBV15 and TRBJ2-3, with a possible D match to TRBD2 (6 bases). V was clipped by 8 bases and J by 0 bases, with 9 bases between them. Germline V gene sequence: CDR1 LNHNV, CDR2 YYDKDF (reference sequence). This CDR3 region has 13 residues.

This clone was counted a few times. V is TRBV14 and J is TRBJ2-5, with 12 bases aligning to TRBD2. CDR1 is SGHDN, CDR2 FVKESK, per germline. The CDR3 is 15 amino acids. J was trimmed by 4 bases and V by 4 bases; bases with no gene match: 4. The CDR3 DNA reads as TGTGCCAGCAGCCCCCGACTAGCGGGAGTAGAGACCCAGTACTTC. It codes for CASSPRLAGVETQYF.